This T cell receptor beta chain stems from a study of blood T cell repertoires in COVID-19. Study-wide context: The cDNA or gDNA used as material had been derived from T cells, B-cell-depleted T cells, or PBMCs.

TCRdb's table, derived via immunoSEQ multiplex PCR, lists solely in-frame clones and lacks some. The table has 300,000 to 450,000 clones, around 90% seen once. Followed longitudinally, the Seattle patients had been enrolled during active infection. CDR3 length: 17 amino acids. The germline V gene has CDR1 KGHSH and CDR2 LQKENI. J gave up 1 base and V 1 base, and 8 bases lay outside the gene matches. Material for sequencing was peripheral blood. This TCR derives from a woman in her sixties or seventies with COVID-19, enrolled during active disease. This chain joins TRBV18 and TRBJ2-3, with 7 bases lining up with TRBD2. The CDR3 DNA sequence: TGTGCCAGCTCACCACTGGCTAGCGGTACCGGCACAGATACGCAGTATTTT. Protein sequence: CASSPLASGTGTDTQYF.